The 32 T cell receptor beta chains below all came from one sample that was sequenced in a study of radiotherapy plus CTLA-4 blockade in lung cancer. Using immunoSEQ multiplex PCR, the repertoire was profiled, and TCRdb retains in-frame clones only, with some absent. This sample has about 98,000 clones; 75% to 85% occur once, and the top ten carry approximately 3.7%. The specimen comprised peripheral blood, sampled from a patient treated with radiotherapy plus ipilimumab. These receptors were collected from a human donor with non-small cell lung cancer who had a partial response to radiotherapy plus ipilimumab.

The chain carries TRBV5-4 and TRBJ2-5, with 7 bases identical to TRBD1. J gave up 1 base and V 2 bases, and 5 bases lay outside the gene matches. CDR3 length equals 15 residues. CDR1 SGHNT and CDR2 YYREEE come from the germline V gene (reference sequence). CDR3 sequence: CASSLIGQAQETQYF. Written as DNA, the CDR3 is TGTGCCAGCAGCTTAATCGGACAGGCCCAAGAGACCCAGTACTTC. The full variable domain, with the rest looked up from reference TRBV5-4 and TRBJ2-5, is ETGVTQSPTHLIKTRGQQVTLRCSSQSGHNTVSWYQQALGQGPQFIFQYYREEENGRGNFPPRFSGLQFPNYSSELNVNALELDDSALYLCASSLIGQAQETQYFGPGTRLLVL.

This clone was picked up a small number of times. The genes are TRBV19 and TRBJ1-1; 7 nucleotides match TRBD1. The CDR3 is 16 amino acids. CDR1 and CDR2 from the germline V gene are LNHDA and SQIVND (reference sequence). Trimming cost V 0 bases and J 0 bases; bases outside gene matches: 4. The CDR3 here is CASSIDPGGMNTEAFF. DNA of the CDR3: TGTGCCAGTAGTATAGACCCAGGGGGTATGAACACTGAAGCTTTCTTT.

The V gene is TRBV18, the J gene TRBJ2-5, with D tentatively TRBD2 (6 bases). Germline V CDR1 and CDR2: KGHSH, LQKENI. This CDR3 comprises 13 residues. Trimming took off 3 bases at V and 2 bases at J, with 7 bases between the two ends. This CDR3 is CASSPGTQETQYF. For the CDR3, the DNA is TGTGCCAGCTCACCGGGGACTCAAGAGACCCAGTACTTC.

The chain is built from TRBV5-1 and TRBJ1-2; 9 nucleotides line up with TRBD1. The trim removed 2 bases at V and 4 bases at J, leaving 3 bases unmatched. This CDR3 is built from 14 residues. Germline V gene lookup returns CDR1 SGHRS and CDR2 YFSETQ. CDR3 coding DNA: TGCGCCAGCAGCTTTACAGGGGGCGGCTATGGCTACACCTTC. Encoded protein: CASSFTGGGYGYTF.

V and J are TRBV7-3 and TRBJ2-1, with 9 bases identical to TRBD2. The CDR3 has 16 amino acids. V trimming: 5 bases; J trimming: 4 bases; junction bases outside the gene matches: 9. Germline lookup yields CDR1 SGHTA and CDR2 FQGTGA. The CDR3 is CASSLTRGRAYNEQFF. The DNA of the CDR3 is TGTGCCAGCAGCCTCACTCGCGGGAGGGCATACAATGAGCAGTTCTTC. Full variable domain (missing parts from reference TRBV7-3 and TRBJ2-1): GAGVSQTPSNKVTEKGKYVELRCDPISGHTALYWYRQSLGQGPEFLIYFQGTGAADDSGLPNDRFFAVRPEGSVSTLKIQRTERGDSAVYLCASSLTRGRAYNEQFFGPGTRLTVL.

The CDR3 region is CASSAGRGTGEQYF. As DNA, the CDR3 is TGTGCCAGCAGTGCTGGCAGGGGGACGGGTGAGCAGTACTTC. The genes are TRBV6-1 and TRBJ2-7; 7 bases are shared with TRBD1. The CDR3 is 14 residues long. Trimming cost V 4 bases and J 7 bases; bases outside gene matches: 10. Germline values: CDR1 MNHNS, CDR2 SASEGT.

The chain links TRBV7-2 to TRBJ2-2; no firm D call. The CDR3 runs to 14 residues. The germline V and J ends were trimmed by 4 bases and 0 bases, with 6 bases remaining between them. The germline gives CDR1 SGHTA, CDR2 FQGNSA. The CDR3 DNA is TGTGCCAGCAGCTCACCAGCGAACACCGGGGAGCTGTTTTTT. Its protein is CASSSPANTGELFF.

In DNA form, the CDR3 reads TGTGCCAGCAGCTTTAGGACAGTTCTCTCTGGGGCCAACGTCCTGACTTTC. Its translation: CASSFRTVLSGANVLTF. The rearrangement links TRBV7-2 to TRBJ2-6; possible D gene TRBD1, 6 bases. CDR1 and CDR2 from the germline V gene are SGHTA and FQGNSA. The CDR3 runs to 17 residues. Trimming left V 3 bases short and J 0 bases short, with 12 bases between.

The chain is built from TRBV6-1 and TRBJ1-3; possible D gene TRBD1, 5 bases. Germline CDR1 is MNHNS and CDR2 is SASEGT. The CDR3 runs 14 residues. Trimming pared 4 bases from V and 0 bases from J, leaving 7 bases between. CDR3 residues: CASSVTASGNTIYF. The CDR3 DNA sequence: TGTGCCAGCAGTGTGACAGCCTCTGGAAACACCATATATTTT.

Comments on this clone: One end of the junction fails to match germline, which may point to a read error. At the DNA level, this CDR3 is encoded by other sequences in the same sample as well. The V call is TRBV7-6, the J call TRBJ2-3; unclear D gene. The CDR3 has 14 residues. CDR1 SGHVS and CDR2 FNYEAQ come from the germline V gene. The CDR3 spells CASSSPRVTDTQYF. The CDR3, as DNA: TGCGCCAGCAGCTCCCCCCGCGTCACAGATACGCAGTATTTT.

The chain couples TRBV5-1 to TRBJ1-3; 12 nucleotides agree with TRBD1. CDR1 and CDR2 from the germline V gene are SGHRS and YFSETQ. Germline trimming cut 3 bases from V and 2 bases from J; bases unmatched to any gene: 15. CDR3 size: 20 residues. CDR3 sequence reads: CASSSSGQGAYWSAGNTIYF. CDR3 nucleotide sequence: TGCGCCAGCAGCTCCTCGGGACAGGGGGCGTATTGGTCCGCTGGAAACACCATATATTTT.

The chain is built from TRBV19 and TRBJ1-2, with 8 bases fitting TRBD1. The CDR3 length is 15 residues. The V gene's germline CDR1 is LNHDA and CDR2 SQIVND (reference sequence). V shed 3 bases and J 7 bases; nucleotides not matched to a gene: 10. CDR3 in amino acids: CASSMGAQGAAGYTF. DNA for the CDR3: TGTGCCAGTAGTATGGGAGCCCAGGGGGCTGCTGGCTACACCTTC.

The rearrangement links TRBV28 to TRBJ1-1; D gene unclear. Deletions cut 6 bases from V and 4 bases from J, with 9 bases between. The germline V gene encodes CDR1 MDHEN and CDR2 SYDVKM. This CDR3 has 12 amino acids. CDR3 sequence reads: CASRNTVTEAFF. CDR3 coding DNA: TGTGCCAGCAGGAATACGGTCACTGAAGCTTTCTTT.

The chain couples TRBV18 to TRBJ1-6; D is unclear. The CDR3 is 14 amino acids. CDR1 is KGHSH, CDR2 LQKENI, per germline. With 3 bases removed from V and 6 bases from J, the gap between germline ends came to 9 bases. CDR3 sequence: CASSPSGVNSPLHF. CDR3 nucleotide sequence: TGTGCCAGCTCACCGAGCGGGGTTAATTCACCCCTCCACTTT.

The gene calls are TRBV28 and TRBJ1-2; maybe TRBD1 (5 bases). The V gene lost 6 bases and the J gene lost 3 bases, with 17 bases spanning the gap. The CDR3 covers 15 residues. The germline gives CDR1 MDHEN, CDR2 SYDVKM. CDR3 sequence (DNA): TGTGCCAGCAGCCCTTTGGGGGGAGGGTACTATGGCTACACCTTC. It yields the protein CASSPLGGGYYGYTF.

The V gene is TRBV19, the J gene TRBJ2-7, with 7 bases identical to TRBD1. The CDR3 contains 15 residues. V lost 5 bases to trimming and J lost 2 bases; unmatched junction nucleotides: 9. Germline V CDR1 and CDR2: LNHDA, SQIVND (reference sequence). CDR3 DNA: TGTGCCAGTAGTCAGCGACAGGGTGGTCCCTACGAGCAGTACTTC. Translating it yields CASSQRQGGPYEQYF.

The chain has TRBV5-4 and TRBJ2-6, with a tentative D call TRBD2 (6 bases). The CDR3 totals 16 residues. The germline V gene encodes CDR1 SGHNT and CDR2 YYREEE (reference sequence). Trimming removed 0 bases at V and 1 base at J, with 8 bases between. The CDR3 here is CASSLGLVSGANVLTF. The CDR3 nucleotides read TGTGCCAGCAGCTTGGGACTAGTATCTGGGGCCAACGTCCTGACTTTC.

This clone has just a few counts. The chain is built from TRBV27 and TRBJ2-1; TRBD2 might be the D (6 bases). Germline assignment: CDR1 MNHEY and CDR2 SMNVEV (reference sequence). The V end was cut by 2 bases, the J end by 3 bases, with 11 bases between. The CDR3 is 15 residues long. CDR3 DNA: TGTGCCAGCAGTTTAACTAGCCCCGTCTACAATGAGCAGTTCTTC. Translated, it gives CASSLTSPVYNEQFF.

The table lists this clone with a few counts. The rearrangement joins TRBV28 to TRBJ1-2; D perhaps matches TRBD1 (6 bases). Per the germline V gene, CDR1 is MDHEN and CDR2 is SYDVKM. Trimming took off 6 bases at V and 2 bases at J, with 16 bases between the two ends. This CDR3 comprises 15 residues. CDR3: CASSSRTEINYGYTF. The CDR3 DNA reads as TGTGCCAGCAGCAGCCGGACAGAGATAAACTATGGCTACACCTTC.

CDR3 protein: CASSTSGSSYNEQFF. The DNA for the CDR3 is TGTGCCAGCAGCACTAGCGGGAGTTCCTACAATGAGCAGTTCTTC. The chain links TRBV7-2 to TRBJ2-1; 11 bases map to TRBD2. The V and J ends lost 5 bases and 1 base, in that order; junction bases with no gene match: 1. This CDR3 is 15 amino acids long. Germline assignment: CDR1 SGHTA and CDR2 FQGNSA.

J is TRBJ2-6 and V is TRBV28; 7 bases fit TRBD2. Germline trimming cut 7 bases from V and 4 bases from J; bases unmatched to any gene: 7. This CDR3 is 15 amino acids long. Germline CDR1 and CDR2: MDHEN and SYDVKM. The CDR3 spells CASTWEGSGANVLTF. CDR3 nucleotide sequence: TGTGCCAGCACCTGGGAGGGGTCCGGGGCCAACGTCCTGACTTTC.

The count of this clone is one. The rearrangement links TRBV14 to TRBJ1-1, with unresolved D. The length of the CDR3 is 13 residues. Germline CDR1 SGHDN, CDR2 FVKESK. V dropped 2 bases and J dropped 6 bases, with 10 bases sitting between them. CDR3 bases: TGTGCCAGCAGCCAATTCCGCGGGGCTGAAGCTTTCTTT. Translated, it gives CASSQFRGAEAFF.

This clone was observed once. The chain has TRBV5-4 and TRBJ2-7; 8 bases are a match to TRBD2. The CDR3 runs to 14 residues. J lost 0 bases, V lost 4 bases, and 3 bases had no gene match. The germline V gene has CDR1 SGHNT and CDR2 YYREEE (reference sequence). The CDR3 DNA reads as TGTGCCAGCAGCGTTGGACTAGCCTCCTACGAGCAGTACTTC. Encoded protein: CASSVGLASYEQYF. The whole variable domain, filled in from reference TRBV5-4 and TRBJ2-7, reads ETGVTQSPTHLIKTRGQQVTLRCSSQSGHNTVSWYQQALGQGPQFIFQYYREEENGRGNFPPRFSGLQFPNYSSELNVNALELDDSALYLCASSVGLASYEQYFGPGTRLTVT.

CDR3 amino acids: CASDSTGNEQFF. For the CDR3, the DNA is TGTGCCAGCGACTCTACGGGGAATGAGCAGTTCTTC. The gene calls are TRBV2 and TRBJ2-1; a weak D match, TRBD2 (5 bases). The germline CDR1 and CDR2 sequences are SNHLY and FYNNEI. The ends were cut back, 8 bases at V and 7 bases at J, with 12 bases in the middle. The CDR3 loop spans 12 amino acids.

This chain links TRBV4-1 with TRBJ2-2; TRBD2 matches at 8 bases. The CDR3 spans 17 residues. The V segment lost 4 bases and the J segment 0 bases; nucleotides outside the gene matches: 7. CDR1 and CDR2 from the germline V gene are MGHRA and YSYEKL. The CDR3 region is CASSRSVAGSNTGELFF. CDR3 nucleotide sequence: TGCGCCAGCAGCCGTTCCGTAGCGGGGTCGAACACCGGGGAGCTGTTTTTT.

V gene TRBV6-1 combines with J gene TRBJ2-2, with D perhaps TRBD2 (6 bases). This CDR3 contains 14 residues. Germline V gives CDR1 MNHNS, CDR2 SASEGT. The V end lost 5 bases, the J end lost 9 bases, and 16 bases lay between the germline ends. The CDR3 loop is CASSIGGPDRELFF. For the CDR3, the DNA is TGTGCCAGCAGTATAGGAGGGCCGGACAGGGAGCTGTTTTTT.

The gene calls are TRBV28 and TRBJ2-1; 8 bases are a match to TRBD1. Germline values: CDR1 MDHEN, CDR2 SYDVKM. The CDR3 consists of 16 residues. Germline trimming cut 4 bases from V and 7 bases from J; bases unmatched to any gene: 12. The CDR3 here is CASSYPTGVGLNEQFF. In DNA, the CDR3 is TGTGCCAGCAGTTACCCGACAGGGGTCGGGTTGAATGAGCAGTTCTTC.

The chain employs TRBV19 and TRBJ1-5; 7 bases line up with TRBD1. Trimming at V came to 4 bases and at J to 3 bases, leaving 6 bases not matched to a gene. This CDR3 has 15 residues. Germline assignment: CDR1 LNHDA and CDR2 SQIVND (reference sequence). CDR3 in DNA: TGTGCCAGTAGTACCCTCACAGGGGTCAATCAGCCCCAGCATTTT. It specifies CASSTLTGVNQPQHF.

V is TRBV5-3 and J is TRBJ1-1, with D tentatively TRBD1 (5 bases). TRBV5-3 is sorted into the ORF group, with uncertain function. The CDR3 spans 12 residues. Trimming removed 8 bases from V and 4 bases from J, with 12 bases in between. The CDR3 DNA reads TGTGCCAGGAGAAGGGGCCTCACTGAAGCTTTCTTT. Translating gives CARRRGLTEAFF.

The CDR3 sequence is CASQTSGGGEQFF. Here the CDR3 DNA reads TGTGCCAGCCAAACCTCCGGGGGAGGAGAGCAGTTCTTC. J is TRBJ2-1 and V is TRBV7-7; the D gene is possibly TRBD2 (6 bases). Germline lookup yields CDR1 SSHAT and CDR2 FNYEAQ (reference sequence). V shed 8 bases and J shed 10 bases, with 18 bases lying between them. CDR3 length: 13 amino acids. The full variable domain, completed using reference TRBV7-7 and TRBJ2-1, is GAGVSQSPRYKVTKRGQDVTLRCDPISSHATLYWYQQALGQGPEFLTYFNYEAQPDKSGLPSDRFSAERPEGSISTLTIQRTEQRDSAMYRCASQTSGGGEQFFGPGTRLTVL.

The rearrangement uses TRBV5-3 and TRBJ1-1; the D is unclear. TRBV5-3 is an ORF, and what it does is uncertain. CDR3 length: 9 residues. Trimming shortened V by 6 bases and J by 11 bases, and 8 bases separated the two germline ends. CDR3: CARTVCAFF. CDR3 DNA sequence: TGTGCCAGAACAGTTTGCGCTTTCTTT.

A few counts support this clone. The chain couples TRBV19 to TRBJ2-2; 7 bases are shared with TRBD2. In germline, CDR1 is LNHDA, CDR2 SQIVND (reference sequence). The CDR3 runs to 14 residues. V shed 4 bases and J 10 bases; nucleotides not matched to a gene: 9. The CDR3 DNA reads TGTGCCAGTAGTACGGCGGGAGTTTGGGCGGAGCTGTTTTTT. It encodes CASSTAGVWAELFF.